This T cell receptor (beta chain) was observed in a study of T cell repertoires in cytomegalovirus infection. TCRdb re-called the reads through MiXCR, storing one row per CDR3 protein. The sample has about 160,000 distinct CDR3 sequences; roughly 17% are singletons. CDR1 and CDR2 from the germline V gene are SGHVS and FQNEAQ. Trimming took off 8 bases at V and 3 bases at J, with 11 bases between the two ends. The CDR3 consists of 13 residues. Note on this clonotype: What it binds is unknown.

Study-wide results and limits: Ex vivo, HLA-C-restricted CMV-specific TCR beta clonotypes prevailed over the rest of the response.

Sequences were obtained from CD8+ T cells from PBMCs. V gene TRBV7-8 combines with J gene TRBJ1-5, with a possible D match to TRBD1 (5 bases). This clonotype originated in a human donor in good health (CMV status not recorded). Some clones in this sample may be carry-over from other donors' samples. DNA of the CDR3: TGTGCCAGCGCTAAGGGGTACAATCAGCCCCAGCATTTT. This encodes CASAKGYNQPQHF.